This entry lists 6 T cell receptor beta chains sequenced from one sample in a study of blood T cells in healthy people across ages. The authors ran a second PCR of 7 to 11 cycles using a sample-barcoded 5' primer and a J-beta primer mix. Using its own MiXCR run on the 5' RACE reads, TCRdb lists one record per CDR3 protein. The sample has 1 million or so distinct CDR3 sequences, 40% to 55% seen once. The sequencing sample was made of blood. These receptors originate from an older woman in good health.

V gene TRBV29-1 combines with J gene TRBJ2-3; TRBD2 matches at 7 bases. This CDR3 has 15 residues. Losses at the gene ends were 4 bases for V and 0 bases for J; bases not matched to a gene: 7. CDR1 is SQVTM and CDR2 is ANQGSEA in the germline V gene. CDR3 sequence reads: CSVVGLAASTDTQYF. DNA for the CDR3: TGCAGCGTTGTAGGCCTAGCGGCTAGCACAGATACGCAGTATTTT.

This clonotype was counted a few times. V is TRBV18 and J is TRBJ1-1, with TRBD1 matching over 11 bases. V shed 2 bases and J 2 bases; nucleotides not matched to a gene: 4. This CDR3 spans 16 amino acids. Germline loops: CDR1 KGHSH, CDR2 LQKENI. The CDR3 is CASSPTGTGGNTEAFF. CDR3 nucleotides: TGTGCCAGCTCACCAACCGGGACAGGGGGAAACACTGAAGCTTTCTTT.

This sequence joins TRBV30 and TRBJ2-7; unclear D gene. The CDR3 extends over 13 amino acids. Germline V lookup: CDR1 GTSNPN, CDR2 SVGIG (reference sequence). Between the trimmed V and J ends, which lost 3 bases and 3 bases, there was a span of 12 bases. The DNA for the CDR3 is TGTGCCTGGAGGCCCCCAGCTAGCTACGAGCAGTACTTC. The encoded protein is CAWRPPASYEQYF.

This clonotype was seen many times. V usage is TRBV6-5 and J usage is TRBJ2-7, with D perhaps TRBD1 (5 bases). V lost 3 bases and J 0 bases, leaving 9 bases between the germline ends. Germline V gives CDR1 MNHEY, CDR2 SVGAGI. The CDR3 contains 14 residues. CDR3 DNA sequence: TGTGCCAGCAGTTATGGTCAGGGCTCCTACGAGCAGTACTTC. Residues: CASSYGQGSYEQYF.

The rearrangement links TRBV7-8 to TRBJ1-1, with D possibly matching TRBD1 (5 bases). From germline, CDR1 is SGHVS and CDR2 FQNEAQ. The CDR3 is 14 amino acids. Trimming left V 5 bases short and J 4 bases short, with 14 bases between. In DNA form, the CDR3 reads TGTGCCAGCAGCCCAACGACTGGGACCACTGAAGCTTTCTTT. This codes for CASSPTTGTTEAFF. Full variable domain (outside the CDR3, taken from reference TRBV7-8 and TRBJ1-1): GAGVSQSPRYKVAKRGQDVALRCDPISGHVSLFWYQQALGQGPEFLTYFQNEAQLDKSGLPSDRFFAERPEGSVSTLKIQRTQQEDSAVYLCASSPTTGTTEAFFGQGTRLTVV.

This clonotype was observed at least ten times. CDR3 nucleotides: TGTGCCAGCAGCCGCAGGGGTACGAGCAATCAGCCCCAGCATTTT. Its translation is CASSRRGTSNQPQHF. The chain carries TRBV5-8 and TRBJ1-5, with D possibly being TRBD1 (6 bases). This CDR3 is built from 15 residues. Per the germline V gene, CDR1 is SGHTS and CDR2 is YDEGEE. Trimming took off 4 bases at V and 1 base at J, with 12 bases between the two ends.